This T cell receptor beta chain emerged from a study of technical replicates of blood from a handful of donors (dated by TCRdb to 2016 to 2017). V is pared back by 5 bases and J by 0 bases, with 15 bases lying between the germline termini. Measured from the cysteine to the phenylalanine, the CDR3 is 16 residues long. The only DNA kept is the CDR3, 48 bases in frame from the first base. CDR1 and CDR2 were assigned from the germline V gene as SGHVS and FQNEAQ. The method behind the library was the immunoSEQ multiplex PCR assay. TCRdb took this table from immuneACCESS and kept in-frame rearrangements with V and J called. Such tables lack part of the clones; where checked against another copy, unresolved V genes explain under half of the gap, and the rest is unexplained. Recorded for this sample are more than 75,000 clones; 85% to 95% of them occurred a single time. 0.2% to 0.3% of the sample comes from the top ten.

Concerning this clone itself: This receptor's antigen is unknown. The input lacks base qualities; no much larger clone sits a single base away.

The sequence links TRBV7-8 to TRBJ2-3, with TRBD1 as a weak D call on 5 bases. The TCR comes from a human donor in good health. Sequenced material: T cells isolated from PBMCs. The CDR3 corresponds to CASSRQGLRSTDTQYF. The DNA sequence reads TGTGCCAGCAGCCGGCAGGGCCTCAGAAGCACAGATACGCAGTATTTT.